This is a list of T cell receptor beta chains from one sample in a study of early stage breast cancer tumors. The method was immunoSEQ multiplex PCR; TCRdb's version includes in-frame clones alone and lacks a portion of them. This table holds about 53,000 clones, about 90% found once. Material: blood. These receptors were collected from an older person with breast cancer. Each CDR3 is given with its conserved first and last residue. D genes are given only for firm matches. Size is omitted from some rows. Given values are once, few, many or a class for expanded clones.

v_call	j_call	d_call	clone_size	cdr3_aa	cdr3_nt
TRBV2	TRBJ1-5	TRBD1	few	CASSSLTGGNQPQHF	TGTGCCAGCAGTTCTTTGACAGGGGGCAATCAGCCCCAGCATTTT
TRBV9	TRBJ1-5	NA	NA	CASSVSGSNQPQHF	TGTGCCAGCAGCGTATCAGGGAGCAATCAGCCCCAGCATTTT
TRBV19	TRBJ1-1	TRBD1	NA	CATVVGQAFTEAFF	TGTGCCACTGTTGTGGGACAGGCTTTCACTGAAGCTTTCTTT
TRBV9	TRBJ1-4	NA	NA	CASSVAINEKLFF	TGTGCCAGCAGCGTAGCTATTAATGAAAAACTGTTTTTT
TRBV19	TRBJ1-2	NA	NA	CATLAGAGVTNDYGYTF	TGTGCCACCCTCGCTGGGGCAGGGGTTACTAACGATTATGGCTACACCTTC
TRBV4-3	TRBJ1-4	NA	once	CASSQDLTSEKLFF	TGCGCCAGCAGCCAAGATTTAACTTCGGAAAAACTGTTTTTT
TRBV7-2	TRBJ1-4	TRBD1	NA	CASSLGQGATNEKLFF	TGTGCCAGCAGCTTGGGGCAGGGGGCAACTAATGAAAAACTGTTTTTT
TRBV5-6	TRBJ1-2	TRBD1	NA	CASSDGQGYGYTF	TGTGCCAGCAGCGACGGACAGGGATACGGCTACACCTTC
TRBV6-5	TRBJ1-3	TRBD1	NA	CASSVDRASGNTIYF	TGTGCCAGCAGTGTGGACAGGGCCTCTGGAAACACCATATATTTT
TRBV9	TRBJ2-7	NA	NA	CASSVGPDGQTAEQYF	TGTGCCAGCAGCGTCGGTCCGGACGGACAAACGGCGGAGCAGTACTTC
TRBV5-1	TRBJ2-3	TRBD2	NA	CASSNHEPGLAGYALADTQYF	TGCGCCAGTTCAAACCACGAACCGGGACTAGCGGGGTACGCATTGGCAGATACGCAGTATTTT
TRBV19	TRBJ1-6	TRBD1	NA	CATTGTGEGALHF	TGTGCCACCACCGGGACAGGGGAAGGGGCCCTCCACTTT
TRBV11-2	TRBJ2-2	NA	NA	CASSLGANTGELFF	TGTGCCAGCAGCTTAGGCGCGAACACCGGGGAGCTGTTTTTT
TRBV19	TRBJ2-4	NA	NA	CASSIDSRVALAKNIQYF	TGTGCCAGTAGTATAGATTCCCGGGTGGCACTAGCCAAAAACATTCAGTACTTC
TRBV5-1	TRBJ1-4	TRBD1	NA	CASSLMGQTHEKLFF	TGCGCCAGCAGCTTAATGGGACAGACCCATGAAAAACTGTTTTTT